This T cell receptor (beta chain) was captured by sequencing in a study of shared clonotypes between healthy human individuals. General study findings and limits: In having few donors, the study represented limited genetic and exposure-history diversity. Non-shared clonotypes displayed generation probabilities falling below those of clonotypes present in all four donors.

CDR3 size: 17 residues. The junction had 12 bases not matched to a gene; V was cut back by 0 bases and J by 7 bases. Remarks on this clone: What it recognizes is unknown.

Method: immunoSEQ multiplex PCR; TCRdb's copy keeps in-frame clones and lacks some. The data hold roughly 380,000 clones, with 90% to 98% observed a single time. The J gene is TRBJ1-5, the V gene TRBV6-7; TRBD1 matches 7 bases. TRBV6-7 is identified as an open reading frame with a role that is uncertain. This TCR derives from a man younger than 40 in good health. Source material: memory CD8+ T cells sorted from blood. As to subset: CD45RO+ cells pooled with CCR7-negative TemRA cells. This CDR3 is CASSYSVGGTVSQPQHF. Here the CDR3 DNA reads TGTGCCAGCAGTTACTCGGTCGGTGGGACAGTCTCCCAGCCCCAGCATTTT.